This T cell receptor beta chain was captured by sequencing in a study of blood T cell repertoires in COVID-19. At the level of the study: COVID-19 samples from acute and convalescent phases originated in the United States, Italy and Spain. Sources were T cells, B-cell-depleted T cells, or PBMCs; the material itself was cDNA or gDNA.

CDR1 LNHNV and CDR2 YYDKDF come from the germline V gene (reference sequence). CDR3 length: 15 amino acids. J lost 5 bases, V lost 4 bases, and 6 bases had no gene match. Per the original methods: Amplification of reference gene primers was used by the study to estimate nucleated cell counts. Measured with immunoSEQ multiplex PCR; TCRdb has only the in-frame clones, and not every one. The V and J calls and clone size come from that table; D and trimming were worked out from the DNA. The sample records about 74,000 clones, around 75% being singletons. This clone was recorded once. Sample: peripheral blood. The rearrangement uses TRBV15 and TRBJ2-1, with 9 bases identical to TRBD2. The sequence was collected from a man between 70 and 80 years old with acute or convalescent COVID-19. The CDR3 loop is CATSKGREGHNEQFF. The CDR3 bases are TGTGCCACCAGCAAGGGGCGGGAGGGCCACAATGAGCAGTTCTTC.